A selection of T cell receptor beta chains follows, all from one sample in a study of cytomegalovirus exposure and HLA in healthy donors. TCRdb's table, derived via immunoSEQ multiplex PCR, lists solely in-frame clones and lacks some. Of 150,000 to 200,000 clones detected, 70% to 90% appear once; the ten largest clones hold 0.65% to 0.9%. Sequences were obtained from PBMCs. These receptors were collected from a woman in her thirties in good health and CMV-seronegative. Each CDR3 is given with its conserved first and last residue. D genes are given only for firm matches. Expanded clones get a size class; other rows say once, few or many, or leave the size out.

size	D	V	J	length	CDR3	DNA
-	-	TRBV7-6	TRBJ2-6	16	CASSLAAGPGANVLTF	TGTGCCAGCAGCTTAGCAGCAGGGCCCGGGGCCAACGTCCTGACTTTC
-	TRBD2	TRBV6-1	TRBJ2-5	13	CASCPPGRETQYF	TGTGCCAGCTGTCCTCCCGGGAGGGAGACCCAGTACTTC
few	-	TRBV7-6	TRBJ2-1	17	CASSLAQGLSSYNEQFF	TGTGCCAGCAGCTTAGCACAGGGACTAAGCTCCTACAATGAGCAGTTCTTC
-	-	TRBV25-1	TRBJ2-3	16	CASSGPPGRGADTQYF	TGTGCCAGCAGTGGCCCCCCAGGGCGGGGTGCAGATACGCAGTATTTT
-	TRBD2	TRBV10-3	TRBJ2-3	16	CAIKGGGTSSTDTQYF	TGTGCCATCAAAGGAGGGGGGACTAGCAGTACAGATACGCAGTATTTT
-	-	TRBV18	TRBJ1-2	13	CASSPGRDYGYTF	TGTGCCAGCTCACCCGGCAGGGACTATGGCTACACCTTC
once	TRBD1	TRBV7-9	TRBJ1-2	15	CASSPPGQGARGYTF	TGTGCCAGCAGCCCACCCGGACAGGGTGCGCGGGGCTACACCTTC
-	-	TRBV2	TRBJ2-7	14	CASSEDGVSYEQYF	TGTGCCAGCAGTGAAGACGGAGTATCCTACGAGCAGTACTTC
-	TRBD1	TRBV6-1	TRBJ1-5	15	CASSGLTGGHQPQHF	TGTGCCAGCAGTGGATTGACAGGGGGCCATCAGCCCCAGCATTTT
-	TRBD2	TRBV4-1	TRBJ2-2	19	CASSHPVRIAGDKAGELFF	TGCGCCAGCAGCCATCCCGTTCGAATAGCGGGAGACAAGGCCGGGGAGCTGTTTTTT
-	TRBD1	TRBV14	TRBJ1-1	15	CASSQTTGWVAEAFF	TGTGCCAGCAGCCAAACGACAGGGTGGGTAGCTGAAGCTTTCTTT
once	TRBD1	TRBV28	TRBJ2-7	15	CASSNPGQGSYEQYF	TGTGCCAGCAGCAATCCGGGACAGGGCTCCTACGAGCAGTACTTC
-	TRBD2	TRBV7-2	TRBJ2-5	16	CASSSTTSVPQETQYF	TGTGCCAGCAGCTCAACCACTAGCGTACCCCAAGAGACCCAGTACTTC
-	-	TRBV6-1	TRBJ2-4	14	CASTRLDSQNIQYF	TGTGCCAGCACCCGACTAGACTCCCAAAACATTCAGTACTTC
-	TRBD2	TRBV27	TRBJ2-1	16	CASSPRLAGGVSEQFF	TGTGCCAGCAGCCCCCGACTAGCGGGAGGGGTAAGTGAGCAGTTCTTC
few	-	TRBV6-5	TRBJ1-1	12	CASSLTGAEAFF	TGTGCCAGCAGTTTGACAGGAGCTGAAGCTTTCTTT
-	-	TRBV11-2	TRBJ1-4	12	CASSRTAEKLFF	TGTGCCAGCAGCCGGACAGCTGAAAAACTGTTTTTT
-	TRBD1	TRBV27	TRBJ2-3	14	CASWWGQGADTQYF	TGTGCCAGTTGGTGGGGACAGGGGGCAGATACGCAGTATTTT
-	TRBD2	TRBV27	TRBJ2-7	14	CASRHSGSGYEQYF	TGTGCCAGCAGACATAGCGGGAGCGGGTACGAGCAGTACTTC
-	-	TRBV4-1	TRBJ2-7	14	CASTPRRDSNEQYF	TGCGCCAGCACCCCTCGGCGGGACAGTAACGAGCAGTACTTC
-	-	TRBV28	TRBJ1-1	12	CASSFRGTEASF	TGTGCCAGCAGTTTCAGAGGCACTGAAGCTTCCTTT
-	TRBD1	TRBV30	TRBJ2-6	16	CAWRGTGKSGANVLTF	TGTGCCTGGAGGGGGACAGGGAAATCTGGGGCCAACGTCCTGACTTTC
-	-	TRBV29-1	TRBJ2-5	14	CSVTLVYSGETQYF	TGCAGCGTGACGCTTGTTTACTCGGGGGAGACCCAGTACTTC
-	TRBD1	TRBV2	TRBJ2-7	12	CASSAQGVEQYF	TGTGCCAGCAGTGCACAGGGGGTCGAGCAGTACTTC
-	-	TRBV6-5	TRBJ1-1	11	CASSSGMGAFF	TGTGCCAGCAGCTCAGGGATGGGGGCTTTCTTT
-	-	TRBV6-5	TRBJ1-4	15	CASSYSDGWSEKLFF	TGTGCCAGCAGTTACTCCGACGGATGGAGTGAAAAACTGTTTTTT
-	TRBD1	TRBV27	TRBJ1-2	14	CASSHGQGSDGYTF	TGTGCCAGCAGTCATGGACAGGGAAGCGATGGCTACACCTTC
-	-	TRBV27	TRBJ2-5	13	CASSLVGEETQYF	TGTGCCAGCAGTTTAGTCGGTGAAGAGACCCAGTACTTC
once	TRBD2	TRBV30	TRBJ2-3	15	CAWNKGLAGADTQYF	TGTGCCTGGAACAAGGGACTAGCAGGAGCAGATACGCAGTATTTT
-	-	TRBV30	TRBJ1-5	15	CAWSGGQNSNQPQHF	TGTGCCTGGAGTGGGGGGCAGAATAGCAATCAGCCCCAGCATTTT
-	-	TRBV7-2	TRBJ2-7	14	CASSLGVGGYEQYF	TGTGCCAGCAGCTTAGGTGTAGGGGGCTACGAGCAGTACTTC
-	-	TRBV28	TRBJ1-2	14	CASSAPGGGDGYTF	TGTGCCAGCAGCGCACCGGGGGGCGGAGATGGCTACACCTTC
-	-	TRBV21-1	TRBJ2-2	17	CASSKDRLRGPSGELFF	TGTGCCAGCAGCAAAGATCGCCTCAGGGGGCCATCCGGGGAGCTGTTTTTT
-	-	TRBV30	TRBJ1-5	14	CAWSVSGGDQPQHF	TGTGCCTGGAGTGTCTCCGGGGGTGATCAGCCCCAGCATTTT
-	-	TRBV15	TRBJ2-7	16	CATSRDDLGLRVEQYF	TGTGCCACCAGCAGAGATGACTTGGGTTTAAGAGTAGAGCAGTACTTC
-	-	TRBV7-9	TRBJ2-1	16	CASSSGLPRGVNEQFF	TGTGCCAGCAGCAGCGGGCTGCCCCGCGGGGTCAATGAGCAGTTCTTC
-	TRBD1	TRBV6-6	TRBJ2-1	15	CASMSGTGGKNEQFF	TGTGCCAGCATGTCTGGGACAGGGGGCAAGAATGAGCAGTTCTTC
-	-	TRBV25-1	TRBJ1-5	15	CASSPAGGSNQPQHF	TGTGCCAGCAGCCCAGCGGGAGGGAGCAATCAGCCCCAGCATTTT
-	-	TRBV11-3	TRBJ2-4	12	CASSPGSNIQYF	TGTGCCAGCAGCCCCGGGTCAAACATTCAGTACTTC
-	-	TRBV5-6	TRBJ2-7	16	CASSSLGIPPGYEQYF	TGTGCCAGCAGCTCGTTGGGTATTCCCCCGGGCTACGAGCAGTACTTC
-	TRBD2	TRBV4-2	TRBJ2-2	16	CASSQGLAGDTGELFF	TGTGCCAGCAGCCAAGGACTAGCGGGGGACACCGGGGAGCTGTTTTTT
-	TRBD2	TRBV29-1	TRBJ2-3	14	CSVAGGGVTDTQYF	TGCAGCGTTGCTGGCGGGGGAGTCACAGATACGCAGTATTTT
-	-	TRBV27	TRBJ2-3	15	CASSPQNRDGGTQYF	TGTGCCAGCAGTCCCCAAAACAGGGACGGTGGTACGCAGTATTTT
-	-	TRBV28	TRBJ2-1	14	CASSASPPYNEQFF	TGTGCCAGCAGTGCTAGCCCTCCTTACAATGAGCAGTTCTTC
-	TRBD1	TRBV28	TRBJ2-4	14	CATQGASAKNIQYF	TGTGCCACCCAGGGGGCTTCGGCCAAAAACATTCAGTACTTC
-	TRBD1	TRBV19	TRBJ2-7	14	CASSIGVRGYEQYF	TGTGCCAGTAGTATCGGTGTCAGGGGGTACGAGCAGTACTTC
-	-	TRBV27	TRBJ2-7	14	CASSPSPGTYEQYF	TGTGCCAGCAGCCCTTCGCCGGGTACCTACGAGCAGTACTTC
-	TRBD2	TRBV25-1	TRBJ2-2	17	CASSESKGLAATGELFF	TGTGCCAGCAGTGAAAGTAAAGGACTAGCGGCCACCGGGGAGCTGTTTTTT
-	-	TRBV11-2	TRBJ1-6	12	CASRSGLSPLHF	TGTGCCAGCAGGTCAGGGTTGTCACCCCTCCACTTT
-	TRBD2	TRBV28	TRBJ2-3	17	CASSFYGLAGRQGTQYF	TGTGCCAGCAGTTTTTACGGGCTAGCGGGGCGTCAAGGTACGCAGTATTTT
-	-	TRBV19	TRBJ2-7	16	CASSIFSGRGIYEQYF	TGTGCCAGTAGTATCTTCTCGGGCAGGGGAATCTACGAGCAGTACTTC
-	TRBD2	TRBV5-1	TRBJ2-7	16	CASSPRTSGKAYEQYF	TGCGCCAGCAGCCCAAGGACTAGCGGGAAGGCCTACGAGCAGTACTTC
once	-	TRBV11-3	TRBJ2-2	14	CASRAGTNTGELFF	TGTGCCAGCCGAGCGGGCACGAACACCGGGGAGCTGTTTTTT